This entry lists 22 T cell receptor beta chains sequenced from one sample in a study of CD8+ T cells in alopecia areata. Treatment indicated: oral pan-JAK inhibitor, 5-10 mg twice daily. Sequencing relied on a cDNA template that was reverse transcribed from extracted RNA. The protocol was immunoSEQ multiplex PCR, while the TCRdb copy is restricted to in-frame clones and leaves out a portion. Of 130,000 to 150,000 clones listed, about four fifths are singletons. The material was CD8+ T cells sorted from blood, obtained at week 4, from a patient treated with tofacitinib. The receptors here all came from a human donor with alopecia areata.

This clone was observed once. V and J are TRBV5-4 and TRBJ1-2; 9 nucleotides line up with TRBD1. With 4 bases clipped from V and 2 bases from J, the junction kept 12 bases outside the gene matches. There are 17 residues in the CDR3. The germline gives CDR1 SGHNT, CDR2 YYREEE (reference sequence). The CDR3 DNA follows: TGTGCCAGCAGCCCCTGGACAGGGGAGGCCACAAACTATGGCTACACCTTC. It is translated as CASSPWTGEATNYGYTF.

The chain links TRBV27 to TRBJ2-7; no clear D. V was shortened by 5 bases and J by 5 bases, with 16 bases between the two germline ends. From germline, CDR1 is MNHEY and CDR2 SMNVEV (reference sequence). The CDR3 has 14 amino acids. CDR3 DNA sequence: TGTGCCAGCAGTCTTGGCCCCCGGGCGCACGAGCAGTACTTC. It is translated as CASSLGPRAHEQYF.

Here the CDR3 reads CASSSRGVDTQYF. In DNA form, the CDR3 reads TGTGCCAGCAGCTCGCGGGGGGTGGATACGCAGTATTTT. The gene calls are TRBV7-8 and TRBJ2-3; TRBD2 matches 8 bases. V shed 4 bases, J shed 6 bases, and the junction held 3 bases outside the gene matches. The germline V gene encodes CDR1 SGHVS and CDR2 FQNEAQ. The CDR3 extends over 13 amino acids.

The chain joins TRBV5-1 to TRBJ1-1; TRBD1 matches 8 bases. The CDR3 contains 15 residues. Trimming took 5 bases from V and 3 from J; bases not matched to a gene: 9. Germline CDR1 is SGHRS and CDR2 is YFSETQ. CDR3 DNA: TGCGCCAGCAGTCACCCCCCGGGACAGGACACTGAAGCTTTCTTT. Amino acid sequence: CASSHPPGQDTEAFF.

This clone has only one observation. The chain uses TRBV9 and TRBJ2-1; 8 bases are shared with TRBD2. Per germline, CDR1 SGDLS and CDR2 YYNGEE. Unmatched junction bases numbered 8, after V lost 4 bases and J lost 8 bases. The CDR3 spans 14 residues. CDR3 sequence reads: CASSPPGGFDEQFF. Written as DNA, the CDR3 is TGTGCCAGCAGCCCTCCGGGGGGGTTCGATGAGCAGTTCTTC.

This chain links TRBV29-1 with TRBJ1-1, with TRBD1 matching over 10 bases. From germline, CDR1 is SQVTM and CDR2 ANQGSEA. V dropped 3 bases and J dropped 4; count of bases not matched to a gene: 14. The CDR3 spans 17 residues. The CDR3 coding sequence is TGCAGCGTTGAGGGTTACGGACAGGGGGACGTTAGCACTGAAGCTTTCTTT. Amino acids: CSVEGYGQGDVSTEAFF.

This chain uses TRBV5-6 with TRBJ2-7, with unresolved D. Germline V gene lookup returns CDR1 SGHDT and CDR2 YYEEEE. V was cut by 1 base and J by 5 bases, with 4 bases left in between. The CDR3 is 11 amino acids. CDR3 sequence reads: CASSLMDEQYF. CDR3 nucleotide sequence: TGTGCCAGCAGCTTGATGGACGAGCAGTACTTC.

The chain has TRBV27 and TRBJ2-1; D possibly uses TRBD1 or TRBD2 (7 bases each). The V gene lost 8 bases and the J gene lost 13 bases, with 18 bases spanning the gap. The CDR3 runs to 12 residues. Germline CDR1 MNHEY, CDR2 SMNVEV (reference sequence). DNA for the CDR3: TGTGCCAGCGCCCTGGGGGGGACAGAACAGTTCTTC. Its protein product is CASALGGTEQFF.

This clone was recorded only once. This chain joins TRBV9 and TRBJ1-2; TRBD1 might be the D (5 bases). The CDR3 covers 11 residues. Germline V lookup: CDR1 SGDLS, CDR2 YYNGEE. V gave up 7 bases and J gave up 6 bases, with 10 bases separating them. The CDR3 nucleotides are TGTGCCAGCCAGGGTTTAGATGGCTACACCTTC. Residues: CASQGLDGYTF.

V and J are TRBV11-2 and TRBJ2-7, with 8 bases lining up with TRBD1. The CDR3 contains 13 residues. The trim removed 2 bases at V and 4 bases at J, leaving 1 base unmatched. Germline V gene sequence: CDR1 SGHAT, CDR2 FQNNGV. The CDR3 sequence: CASSLWTGYEQYF. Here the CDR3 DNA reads TGTGCCAGCAGCTTATGGACAGGGTACGAGCAGTACTTC.

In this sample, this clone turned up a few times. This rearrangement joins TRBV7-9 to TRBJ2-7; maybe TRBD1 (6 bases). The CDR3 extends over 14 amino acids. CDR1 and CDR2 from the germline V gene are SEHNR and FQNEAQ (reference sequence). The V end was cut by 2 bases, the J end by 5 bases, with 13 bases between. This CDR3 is CASSLRGKGHEQYF. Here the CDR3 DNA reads TGTGCCAGCAGCTTAAGGGGGAAGGGGCACGAGCAGTACTTC.

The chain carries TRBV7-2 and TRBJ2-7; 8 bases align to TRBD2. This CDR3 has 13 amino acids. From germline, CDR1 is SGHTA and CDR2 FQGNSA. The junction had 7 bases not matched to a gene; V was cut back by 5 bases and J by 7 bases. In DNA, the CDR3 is TGTGCCAGCAGCAAGGGACTAGACCAAGAGCAGTACTTC. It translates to CASSKGLDQEQYF.

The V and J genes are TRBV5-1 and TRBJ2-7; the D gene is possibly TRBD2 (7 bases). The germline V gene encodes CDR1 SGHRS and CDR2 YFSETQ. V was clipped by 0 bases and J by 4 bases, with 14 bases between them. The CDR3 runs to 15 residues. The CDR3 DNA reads TGCGCCAGCAGCTTGGACCGGGGGGCTAAATACGAGCAGTACTTC. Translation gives CASSLDRGAKYEQYF. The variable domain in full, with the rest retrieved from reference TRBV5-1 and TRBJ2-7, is KAGVTQTPRYLIKTRGQQVTLSCSPISGHRSVSWYQQTPGQGLQFLFEYFSETQRNKGNFPGRFSGRQFSNSRSEMNVSTLELGDSALYLCASSLDRGAKYEQYFGPGTRLTVT.

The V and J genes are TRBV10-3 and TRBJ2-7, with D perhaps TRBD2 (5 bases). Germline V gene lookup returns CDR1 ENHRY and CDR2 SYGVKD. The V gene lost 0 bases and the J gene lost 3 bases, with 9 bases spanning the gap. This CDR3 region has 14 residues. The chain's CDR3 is CAISESIGVYEQYF. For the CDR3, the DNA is TGTGCCATCAGTGAGTCGATCGGGGTCTACGAGCAGTACTTC.

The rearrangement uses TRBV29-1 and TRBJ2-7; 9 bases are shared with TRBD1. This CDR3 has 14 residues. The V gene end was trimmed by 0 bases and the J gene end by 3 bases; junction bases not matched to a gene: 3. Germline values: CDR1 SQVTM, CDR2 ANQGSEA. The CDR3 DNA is TGCAGCGTTGAAGATACGGGACAGGGCTACGAGCAGTACTTC. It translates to CSVEDTGQGYEQYF.

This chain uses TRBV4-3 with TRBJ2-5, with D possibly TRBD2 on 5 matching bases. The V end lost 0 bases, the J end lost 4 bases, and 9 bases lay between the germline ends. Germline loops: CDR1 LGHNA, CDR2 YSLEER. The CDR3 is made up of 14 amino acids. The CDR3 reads CASSQEGSRETQYF. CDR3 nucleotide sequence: TGCGCCAGCAGCCAAGAAGGGAGTAGAGAGACCCAGTACTTC.

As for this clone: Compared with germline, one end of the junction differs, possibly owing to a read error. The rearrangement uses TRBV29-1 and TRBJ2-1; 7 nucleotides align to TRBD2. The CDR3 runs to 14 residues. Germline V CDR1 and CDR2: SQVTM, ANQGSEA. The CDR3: CSFEESRGVNEQFF. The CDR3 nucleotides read TGCAGCTTTGAAGAGTCCCGGGGGGTCAATGAGCAGTTCTTC.

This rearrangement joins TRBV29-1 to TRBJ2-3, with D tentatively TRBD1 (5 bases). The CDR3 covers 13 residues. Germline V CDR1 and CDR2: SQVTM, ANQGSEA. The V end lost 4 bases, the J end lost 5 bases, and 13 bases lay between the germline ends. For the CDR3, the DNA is TGCAGCGTTGTAGGGCAGGGTGGAGATACGCAGTATTTT. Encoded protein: CSVVGQGGDTQYF.

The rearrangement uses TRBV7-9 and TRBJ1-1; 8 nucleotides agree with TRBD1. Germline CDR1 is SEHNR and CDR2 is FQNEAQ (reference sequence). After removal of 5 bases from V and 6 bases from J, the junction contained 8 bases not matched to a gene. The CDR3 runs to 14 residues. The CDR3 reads CASSPGTGRPEAFF. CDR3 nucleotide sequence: TGTGCCAGCAGCCCCGGGACAGGTCGGCCTGAAGCTTTCTTT. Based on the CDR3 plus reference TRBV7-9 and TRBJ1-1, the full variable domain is DTGVSQNPRHKITKRGQNVTFRCDPISEHNRLYWYRQTLGQGPEFLTYFQNEAQLEKSRLLSDRFSAERPKGSFSTLEIQRTEQGDSAMYLCASSPGTGRPEAFFGQGTRLTVV.

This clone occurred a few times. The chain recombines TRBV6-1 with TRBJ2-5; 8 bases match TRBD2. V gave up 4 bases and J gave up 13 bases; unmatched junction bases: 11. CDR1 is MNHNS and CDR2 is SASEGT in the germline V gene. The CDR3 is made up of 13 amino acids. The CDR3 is CASSAGGAVLPYF. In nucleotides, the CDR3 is TGTGCCAGCAGTGCGGGGGGGGCCGTCCTTCCGTACTTC.

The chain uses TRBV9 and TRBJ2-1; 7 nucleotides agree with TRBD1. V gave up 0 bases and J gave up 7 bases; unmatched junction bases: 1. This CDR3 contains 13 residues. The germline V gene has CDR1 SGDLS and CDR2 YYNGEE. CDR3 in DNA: TGTGCCAGCAGCGTAGGGGACAGTAATGAGCAGTTCTTC. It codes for CASSVGDSNEQFF.

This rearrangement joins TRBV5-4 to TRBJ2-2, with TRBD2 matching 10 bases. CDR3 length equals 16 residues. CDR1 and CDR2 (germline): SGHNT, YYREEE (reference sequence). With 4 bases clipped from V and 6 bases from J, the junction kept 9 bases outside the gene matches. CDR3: CASSAPGLARAGELFF. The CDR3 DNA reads TGTGCCAGCAGCGCGCCGGGACTAGCGAGGGCCGGGGAGCTGTTTTTT.